These 14 T cell receptor beta chains share one sample of origin, sequenced in a study of blood T cell repertoires in COVID-19. Repertoires were generated with immunoSEQ multiplex PCR, while TCRdb's copy carries only in-frame clones and drops some. The sample includes 200,000 to 300,000 clones, about 85% seen only once; the top ten take 5% to 7%. Sequencing was performed on peripheral blood. The receptors here all came from a woman aged 60-70 years with active or convalescent COVID-19.

CDR3 bases: TGCGCCAGCAGTGCGGCCGGGACAGGCCATTGGGGCTACACCTTC. It is translated as CASSAAGTGHWGYTF. The chain couples TRBV10-1 to TRBJ1-2; 8 bases are shared with TRBD1. Germline V CDR1 and CDR2: WNHNN, SYGVQD (reference sequence). V shed 4 bases, J shed 8 bases, and the junction held 12 bases outside the gene matches. The CDR3 is 15 amino acids.

J is TRBJ2-1 and V is TRBV28; TRBD1 is a possible D gene (6 bases). This CDR3 is 13 amino acids long. The germline gives CDR1 MDHEN, CDR2 SYDVKM. V shed 6 bases and J shed 8 bases, with 14 bases lying between them. CDR3 sequence (DNA): TGTGCCAGCAGCTCAGGGGAACCCCATGAGCAGTTCTTC. It yields the protein CASSSGEPHEQFF.

The V and J genes are TRBV29-1 and TRBJ2-7; 9 bases are shared with TRBD1. CDR1 and CDR2 (germline): SQVTM, ANQGSEA. The CDR3 loop spans 14 amino acids. V was clipped by 8 bases and J by 2 bases; unmatched bases: 10. The CDR3 nucleotides read TGCAGCCCAACCTCGGGACAGGGACCCTACGAGCAGTACTTC. It translates to CSPTSGQGPYEQYF.

V is TRBV2 and J is TRBJ2-3; 10 bases agree with TRBD2. With V trimmed by 5 bases and J by 5 bases, 4 bases remained unmatched. The CDR3 sequence is 14 residues long. CDR1 and CDR2 (germline): SNHLY, FYNNEI. The CDR3 region is CASSKRGGGDTQYF. The CDR3 DNA sequence: TGTGCCAGCAGTAAGCGGGGGGGCGGAGATACGCAGTATTTT.

The chain employs TRBV10-3 and TRBJ1-2; D ambiguous. CDR3 length equals 12 residues. Germline lookup yields CDR1 ENHRY and CDR2 SYGVKD. V was clipped by 0 bases and J by 8 bases, with 7 bases between them. CDR3 in amino acids: CAISESVRGYTF. The CDR3 region has the DNA TGTGCCATCAGTGAGTCGGTGCGAGGCTACACCTTC.

This sequence joins TRBV2 and TRBJ2-2; D not resolved. The ends were cut back, 7 bases at V and 2 bases at J, with 20 bases in the middle. This CDR3 is 17 amino acids long. Germline CDR1 reads SNHLY; CDR2 reads FYNNEI. In DNA form, the CDR3 reads TGTGCCAGCACCATCAGAGTGATAAGACTTAACACCGGGGAGCTGTTTTTT. It codes for CASTIRVIRLNTGELFF.

This rearrangement joins TRBV15 to TRBJ1-5; weak D call: TRBD1 (5 bases). Germline V gene sequence: CDR1 LNHNV, CDR2 YYDKDF (reference sequence). Trimming took off 0 bases at V and 0 bases at J, with 12 bases between the two ends. The CDR3 runs 17 residues. CDR3 region: CATSRDRGTYSNQPQHF. CDR3 bases: TGTGCCACCAGCAGAGATCGCGGGACCTATAGCAATCAGCCCCAGCATTTT. Full variable domain (remainder filled in from reference TRBV15 and TRBJ1-5): DAMVIQNPRYQVTQFGKPVTLSCSQTLNHNVMYWYQQKSSQAPKLLFHYYDKDFNNEADTPDNFQSRRPNTSFCFLDIRSPGLGDTAMYLCATSRDRGTYSNQPQHFGDGTRLSIL.

The gene calls are TRBV7-2 and TRBJ2-5; TRBD1 matches 8 bases. CDR3 length: 16 residues. CDR1 is SGHTA, CDR2 FQGNSA, per germline. Trimming removed 5 bases from V and 3 bases from J; junction bases left unmatched: 11. The DNA of the CDR3 is TGTGCCAGCAGCCTCTCCCCGGACAGGGTGGAAGAGACCCAGTACTTC. Translation: CASSLSPDRVEETQYF.

The chain employs TRBV19 and TRBJ1-2; no clear D gene. From germline, CDR1 is LNHDA and CDR2 SQIVND (reference sequence). The CDR3 has 13 residues. V shed 4 bases and J shed 4 bases, with 10 bases lying between them. CDR3: CASSNDIFYGYTF. The CDR3 DNA reads as TGTGCCAGTAGTAACGACATTTTCTATGGCTACACCTTC.

The gene calls are TRBV30 and TRBJ1-2; D unclear. Trimming removed 1 base from V and 8 bases from J, with 17 bases in between. The germline V gene encodes CDR1 GTSNPN and CDR2 SVGIG (reference sequence). The CDR3 loop spans 14 amino acids. The CDR3 sequence: CAWSGWAGVLGYTF. CDR3 DNA sequence: TGTGCCTGGAGTGGGTGGGCAGGCGTTTTGGGCTACACCTTC.

J is TRBJ1-4 and V is TRBV28; 8 nucleotides align to TRBD1. Germline CDR1 is MDHEN and CDR2 is SYDVKM. The CDR3 sequence is 16 residues long. Unmatched junction bases numbered 4, after V lost 2 bases and J lost 2 bases. The CDR3 DNA reads TGTGCCAGCAGTTTAGCACAGGGGGGCACTAATGAAAAACTGTTTTTT. Its protein product is CASSLAQGGTNEKLFF.

V is TRBV5-1 and J is TRBJ1-2; D is undetermined. CDR3 length: 14 amino acids. CDR1 is SGHRS, CDR2 YFSETQ, per germline. Between the trimmed V and J ends, which lost 0 bases and 4 bases, there was a span of 10 bases. CDR3 in DNA: TGCGCCAGCAGCTTGGGCGGCACAAGCTATGGCTACACCTTC. Translation: CASSLGGTSYGYTF.

The chain has TRBV4-1 and TRBJ1-2; the match to TRBD1 covers 10 bases. V lost 2 bases to trimming and J lost 4 bases; unmatched junction nucleotides: 4. Germline V gene lookup returns CDR1 MGHRA and CDR2 YSYEKL. This CDR3 contains 15 residues. The chain's CDR3 is CASSQRTGGGYGYTF. The CDR3 DNA follows: TGCGCCAGCAGCCAAAGGACAGGGGGAGGCTATGGCTACACCTTC.

The chain employs TRBV4-2 and TRBJ1-2; TRBD1 might be the D (6 bases). CDR1 and CDR2 from the germline V gene are LGHNA and YNFKEQ. This CDR3 is built from 14 residues. V was trimmed by 1 base and J by 8 bases, leaving 14 bases between them. The CDR3 loop is CASSQVRDQGGYTF. The CDR3 coding sequence is TGTGCCAGCAGCCAAGTCCGGGACCAGGGGGGCTACACCTTC.